The 16 T cell receptor beta chains listed next were all sequenced from one sample in a study of T-cell memory formation after mild COVID-19. TCRdb passed the 5' RACE reads through MiXCR, listing each CDR3 protein once. In the table there are about 240,000 distinct CDR3 sequences, roughly a tenth of which are singletons. The sample taken for sequencing was PBMCs or a T cell subset sorted from them (not recorded which). These receptors all come from a man aged 18 to 30 who had mild COVID-19 (a few samples of this study predate the infection). Cell type and time point are not known.

This clonotype was detected many times. This chain uses TRBV12-3 or TRBV12-4 with TRBJ2-1; D could derive from TRBD1 or TRBD2 (5 bases each). The germline V and J ends were trimmed by 5 bases and 5 bases, with 16 bases remaining between them. The CDR3 sequence is 15 residues long. The CDR3 region has the DNA TGTGCCAGCAGTCGTCTCCGGGGCCGGGACAATGAGCAGTTCTTC. Its protein product is CASSRLRGRDNEQFF.

This clonotype was picked up a small number of times. This sequence joins TRBV4-2 and TRBJ2-3; TRBD2 matches 9 bases. Germline V gives CDR1 LGHNA, CDR2 YNFKEQ. The CDR3 runs to 16 residues. V shed 3 bases and J 0 bases; nucleotides not matched to a gene: 4. CDR3 loop: CASSQASGGSTDTQYF. In DNA, the CDR3 is TGTGCCAGCAGCCAGGCCAGCGGGGGGAGCACAGATACGCAGTATTTT.

This clonotype was observed at least ten times. CDR3 sequence reads: CASQLDRGAWTEAFF. DNA of the CDR3: TGTGCCAGCCAACTAGACAGGGGAGCGTGGACTGAAGCTTTCTTT. The chain is built from TRBV5-5 and TRBJ1-1; 8 bases line up with TRBD1. The CDR3 is 15 residues long. After removal of 7 bases from V and 5 bases from J, the junction contained 13 bases not matched to a gene. Germline CDR1 SGHKS, CDR2 YYEKEE (reference sequence).

This clonotype showed up many times. Here the CDR3 reads CSARDPRTGDTDTQYF. CDR3 nucleotides: TGCAGTGCTAGAGACCCCCGGACAGGGGACACAGATACGCAGTATTTT. The J gene is TRBJ2-3, the V gene TRBV20-1; TRBD1 matches at 9 bases. The J segment lost 2 bases and the V segment lost 0 bases, leaving 6 bases of the junction unmatched. The CDR3 spans 16 residues. Germline CDR1 and CDR2: DFQATT and SNEGSKA (reference sequence).

The table lists this clonotype with a few counts. The chain joins TRBV7-2 to TRBJ2-5, with D perhaps TRBD2 (5 bases). CDR3 length: 13 residues. The germline V gene has CDR1 SGHTA and CDR2 FQGNSA. Trimming pared 1 base from V and 7 bases from J, leaving 10 bases between. The CDR3 DNA reads TGTGCCAGCAGCTTAGGGCTAGGAGGGACCCAGTACTTC. Translating gives CASSLGLGGTQYF.

This clonotype turned up a few times. The chain is built from TRBV29-1 and TRBJ1-1; D remains ambiguous. With 2 bases removed from V and 1 base from J, the gap between germline ends came to 5 bases. Germline V gene data show CDR1 as SQVTM and CDR2 as ANQGSEA. This CDR3 region has 12 residues. CDR3 region: CSVEPSNTEAFF. CDR3 nucleotide sequence: TGCAGCGTTGAACCGTCGAACACTGAAGCTTTCTTT.

In this sample, this clonotype turned up a few times. V is TRBV4-2 and J is TRBJ2-2, with 16 nucleotides matching TRBD2. The CDR3 is made up of 17 amino acids. Germline V gene data show CDR1 as LGHNA and CDR2 as YNFKEQ. Germline trimming cut 4 bases from V and 5 bases from J; bases unmatched to any gene: 4. CDR3 in DNA: TGTGCCAGCAGCCCGGGACTAGCGGGGGGGTGGACCGGGGAGCTGTTTTTT. This encodes CASSPGLAGGWTGELFF.

The table lists this clonotype with many counts. The V call is TRBV5-1, the J call TRBJ1-6, with 12 bases lining up with TRBD1. J lost 10 bases, V lost 2 bases, and 4 bases had no gene match. Germline V gives CDR1 SGHRS, CDR2 YFSETQ. This CDR3 is 15 amino acids long. The CDR3 loop is CASSFGDRGQSPLHF. The DNA for the CDR3 is TGCGCCAGCAGCTTCGGGGACAGGGGGCAATCACCCCTCCACTTT.

This clonotype was seen a few times. The chain is built from TRBV2 and TRBJ1-4; no firm D call. Germline assignment: CDR1 SNHLY and CDR2 FYNNEI. The CDR3 has 15 residues. Trimming cost V 4 bases and J 3 bases, with 12 bases left between them. CDR3 nucleotide sequence: TGTGCCAGCAGTGGAACTCCAAATGCTAATGAAAAACTGTTTTTT. As protein: CASSGTPNANEKLFF.

The table lists this clonotype with many counts. The V and J genes are TRBV7-3 and TRBJ1-1, with a tentative D call TRBD1 (6 bases). CDR1 SGHTA and CDR2 FQGTGA come from the germline V gene. The CDR3 is 13 amino acids. Trimming stripped 8 bases from V and 1 base from J, with 11 bases between. The CDR3 region is CASGDTANTEAFF. For the CDR3, the DNA is TGTGCCAGCGGGGACACAGCGAACACTGAAGCTTTCTTT. Full variable domain (remainder filled in from reference TRBV7-3 and TRBJ1-1): GAGVSQTPSNKVTEKGKYVELRCDPISGHTALYWYRQSLGQGPEFLIYFQGTGAADDSGLPNDRFFAVRPEGSVSTLKIQRTERGDSAVYLCASGDTANTEAFFGQGTRLTVV.

This chain links TRBV10-3 with TRBJ2-3, with a possible D match to TRBD1 (6 bases). CDR1 is ENHRY and CDR2 is SYGVKD in the germline V gene. The CDR3 length is 15 residues. The V end lost 5 bases, the J end lost 0 bases, and 12 bases lay between the germline ends. The CDR3 here is CAISTTGPSTDTQYF. CDR3 DNA sequence: TGTGCCATCAGTACTACAGGGCCTAGCACAGATACGCAGTATTTT.

This clonotype was counted ten times or more. V usage is TRBV3-1 and J usage is TRBJ2-2, with D uncertain. The germline gives CDR1 LGHDT, CDR2 YNNKEL (reference sequence). Trimming left V 0 bases short and J 0 bases short, with 8 bases between. This CDR3 has 16 amino acids. CDR3 bases: TGTGCCAGCAGCCAAGAACCAGCATCGAACACCGGGGAGCTGTTTTTT. This encodes CASSQEPASNTGELFF.

The sample holds many counts of this clonotype. The J gene is TRBJ2-7, the V gene TRBV7-2, with TRBD1 as a possible D gene (6 bases). Germline lookup yields CDR1 SGHTA and CDR2 FQGNSA. The CDR3 extends over 14 amino acids. The germline V and J ends were trimmed by 0 bases and 2 bases, with 8 bases remaining between them. The CDR3, as DNA: TGTGCCAGCAGCTTAGCGGCAGGGGCCTACGAGCAGTACGTC. Translated, it gives CASSLAAGAYEQYV.

Regarding this clonotype: An end of the junction differs from the germline gene, which may be a read error. The V call is TRBV5-1, the J call TRBJ2-7, with D possibly called TRBD1 or TRBD2 (5 bases each). Germline V CDR1 and CDR2: SGHRS, YFSETQ. The length of the CDR3 is 11 residues. CDR3 DNA sequence: TGCGCCAGCAGCGACGGGACGGCCACTACCTTC. This encodes CASSDGTATTF.

The chain is built from TRBV5-1 and TRBJ1-5, with 7 bases aligning to TRBD1. This CDR3 region has 16 residues. The germline V gene has CDR1 SGHRS and CDR2 YFSETQ. V gave up 2 bases and J gave up 8 bases; unmatched junction bases: 13. CDR3 loop: CASSLGEGGADKPQHF. The CDR3 nucleotides read TGCGCCAGCAGCTTAGGGGAAGGGGGCGCGGACAAGCCCCAGCATTTT.

The rearrangement uses TRBV7-2 and TRBJ1-2, with D possibly TRBD1 on 6 matching bases. The V gene lost 4 bases and the J gene lost 4 bases, with 7 bases spanning the gap. CDR3 length equals 12 residues. Per germline, CDR1 SGHTA and CDR2 FQGNSA. Written as DNA, the CDR3 is TGTGCCAGCAGCTCACAGGGCTATGGCTACACCTTC. It codes for CASSSQGYGYTF.